Each of the 6 T cell receptor beta chains below was sequenced from the same sample in a study of blood T cell repertoires in COVID-19. Method: immunoSEQ multiplex PCR; TCRdb's copy keeps in-frame clones and lacks some. The sample gives about 260,000 clones, about 88% of which show up once; less than 3% is in the top ten. The sequencing sample was made of PBMCs or T cells enriched from blood (not recorded which). The receptors stem from a woman between 50 and 59 years old who had recovered from COVID-19.

This clone was recorded a few times. The rearrangement joins TRBV11-2 to TRBJ1-5; possibly TRBD1 for D (6 bases). Trimming left V 5 bases short and J 2 bases short, with 13 bases between. The germline gives CDR1 SGHAT, CDR2 FQNNGV. This CDR3 region has 15 residues. CDR3 bases: TGTGCCAGCAGCCCAGTGGGGACACGCAATCAGCCCCAGCATTTT. Amino acid sequence: CASSPVGTRNQPQHF. The complete variable domain, with remaining parts taken from reference TRBV11-2 and TRBJ1-5, reads EAGVAQSPRYKIIEKRQSVAFWCNPISGHATLYWYQQILGQGPKLLIQFQNNGVVDDSQLPKDRFSAERLKGVDSTLKIQPAKLEDSAVYLCASSPVGTRNQPQHFGDGTRLSIL.

The rearrangement links TRBV5-1 to TRBJ2-1; tentative D call: TRBD1 (6 bases). Germline V CDR1 and CDR2: SGHRS, YFSETQ. The length of the CDR3 is 14 residues. V was cut by 2 bases and J by 4 bases, with 10 bases left in between. Written as DNA, the CDR3 is TGCGCCAGCAGCTTCGGACAGATATACAATGAGCAGTTCTTC. Amino acid sequence: CASSFGQIYNEQFF.

This clone was recorded only once. The rearrangement joins TRBV15 to TRBJ1-5; D is unclear. V was pared by 0 bases and J by 6 bases, with 15 bases between. Germline V gene data show CDR1 as LNHNV and CDR2 as YYDKDF (reference sequence). The CDR3 length is 16 residues. The CDR3 loop reads CATSRDRPGVFQPQHF. CDR3 coding DNA: TGTGCCACCAGCAGAGATCGACCCGGGGTTTTTCAGCCCCAGCATTTT. Drawing the rest from reference TRBV15 and TRBJ1-5, the complete variable domain is DAMVIQNPRYQVTQFGKPVTLSCSQTLNHNVMYWYQQKSSQAPKLLFHYYDKDFNNEADTPDNFQSRRPNTSFCFLDIRSPGLGDTAMYLCATSRDRPGVFQPQHFGDGTRLSIL.

The chain joins TRBV3-1 (or the pseudogene TRBV3-2) to TRBJ1-6, with 7 positions matching TRBD1. CDR1 is LGHDT, CDR2 YNNKEL, per germline (reference sequence). This CDR3 comprises 15 residues. Unmatched junction bases numbered 5, after V lost 4 bases and J lost 5 bases. CDR3 sequence reads: CASSPLDRNNSPLHF. For the CDR3, the DNA is TGTGCCAGCAGCCCTTTGGACAGGAATAATTCACCCCTCCACTTT.

The genes are TRBV20-1 and TRBJ2-3, with D unresolved. The V end lost 3 bases, the J end lost 6 bases, and 10 bases lay between the germline ends. The CDR3 is 12 amino acids. From germline, CDR1 is DFQATT and CDR2 SNEGSKA (reference sequence). The CDR3 spells CSASFSPDTQYF. The CDR3 region has the DNA TGCAGTGCTAGTTTTTCTCCGGATACGCAGTATTTT.

V gene TRBV28 combines with J gene TRBJ2-7, with 9 bases matching TRBD1. From germline, CDR1 is MDHEN and CDR2 SYDVKM. The ends lost 4 bases at V and 6 bases at J; junction bases unmatched: 7. The CDR3 is 14 residues long. CDR3: CASSSEQGAFEQYF. CDR3 coding DNA: TGTGCCAGCAGTTCTGAACAGGGGGCTTTCGAGCAGTACTTC.